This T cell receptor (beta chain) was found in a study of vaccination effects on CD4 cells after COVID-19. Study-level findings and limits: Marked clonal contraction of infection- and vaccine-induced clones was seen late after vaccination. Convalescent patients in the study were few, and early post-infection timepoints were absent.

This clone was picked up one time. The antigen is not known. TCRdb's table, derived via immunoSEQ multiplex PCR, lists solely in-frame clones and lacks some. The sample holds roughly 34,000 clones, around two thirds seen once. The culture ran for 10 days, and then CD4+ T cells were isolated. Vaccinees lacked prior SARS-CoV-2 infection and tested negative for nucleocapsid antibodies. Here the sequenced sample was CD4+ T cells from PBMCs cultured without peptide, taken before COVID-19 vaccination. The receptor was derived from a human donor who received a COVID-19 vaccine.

CDR3 amino acids: CASSYSAGYGYTF. DNA of the CDR3: TGTGCCAGCAGTTACTCGGCAGGCTATGGCTACACCTTC. The chain is built from TRBV6-5 and TRBJ1-2, with D unresolved. Trimming left V 0 bases short and J 4 bases short, with 6 bases between. CDR1 is MNHEY and CDR2 is SVGAGI in the germline V gene. CDR3 size: 13 residues.